Shown below are 27 T cell receptor beta chains from a single sample sequenced in a study of blood T cell repertoires in COVID-19 (dated by TCRdb to about 2020). Libraries came from the immunoSEQ multiplex PCR assay. The clones in this table, taken by TCRdb from immuneACCESS, are in-frame only. Not every clone is retained; where verified, under half of the shortfall comes from an unresolved V gene, and the cause of the rest is unknown. This sample is represented by around 260,000 clones; around 87% of them were singletons. The ten biggest clones cover about 1.6% of the sample. Sequencing input: peripheral blood. These receptors were taken from a woman between 40 and 50 years old who had recovered from COVID-19.

The V and J genes are TRBV27 and TRBJ1-1; D is uncertain. The germline V and J ends were trimmed by 2 bases and 5 bases, with 9 bases remaining between them. Germline V gene sequence: CDR1 MNHEY, CDR2 SMNVEV (reference sequence). This CDR3 spans 13 amino acids. The CDR3 sequence: CASSLIPQTEAFF. CDR3 nucleotides: TGTGCCAGCAGTTTAATCCCGCAGACTGAAGCTTTCTTT.

As DNA, the CDR3 is TGTGCCAGCAGTTTGCGGACAGGACTCACTGAAGCTTTCTTT. Translation gives CASSLRTGLTEAFF. The V gene is TRBV6-5, the J gene TRBJ1-1, with 7 positions matching TRBD1. The CDR3 extends over 14 amino acids. CDR1 is MNHEY, CDR2 SVGAGI, per germline. With 4 bases clipped from V and 4 bases from J, the junction kept 6 bases outside the gene matches.

The V and J genes are TRBV18 and TRBJ2-5, with a tentative D call TRBD1 (5 bases). Germline loops: CDR1 KGHSH, CDR2 LQKENI. The ends were cut back, 3 bases at V and 3 bases at J, with 14 bases in the middle. This CDR3 has 15 residues. CDR3 residues: CASSPGHAAEETQYF. The CDR3 DNA is TGTGCCAGCTCACCCGGACATGCGGCGGAAGAGACCCAGTACTTC.

The chain couples TRBV7-3 to TRBJ2-5, with 10 bases fitting TRBD2. The ends lost 4 bases at V and 5 bases at J; junction bases unmatched: 7. This CDR3 region has 15 residues. Germline assignment: CDR1 SGHTA and CDR2 FQGTGA. DNA of the CDR3: TGTGCCAGCAGCTCCCGAGCGGGGGGGCGGGAGACCCAGTACTTC. Protein: CASSSRAGGRETQYF.

The chain is built from TRBV5-1 and TRBJ2-3, with 9 bases matching TRBD1. Germline CDR1 is SGHRS and CDR2 is YFSETQ. Trimming took 4 bases from V and 3 from J; bases not matched to a gene: 9. This CDR3 is 16 amino acids long. The CDR3 spells CASSPTGTGLTDTQYF. CDR3 nucleotide sequence: TGCGCCAGCAGCCCAACCGGGACAGGGCTTACAGATACGCAGTATTTT.

The V call is TRBV9, the J call TRBJ1-6; possible D gene TRBD1, 6 bases. The ends were cut back, 4 bases at V and 8 bases at J, with 28 bases in the middle. This CDR3 has 19 residues. In germline, CDR1 is SGDLS, CDR2 YYNGEE. The CDR3 nucleotides read TGTGCCAGCAGCTCCCCACGGGGGGGCCACACCGGGCAGTATTCACCCCTCCACTTT. This translates into CASSSPRGGHTGQYSPLHF.

The J gene is TRBJ2-1, the V gene TRBV5-1; 10 positions match TRBD1. V lost 0 bases to trimming and J lost 7 bases; unmatched junction nucleotides: 7. Germline CDR1 and CDR2: SGHRS and YFSETQ. This CDR3 spans 16 amino acids. CDR3 DNA: TGCGCCAGCAGCTTGGGGGACAGGGGAAGGGATAATGAGCAGTTCTTC. It is translated as CASSLGDRGRDNEQFF.

Only a few counts were recorded for this clone. The chain uses TRBV3-1 (or the pseudogene TRBV3-2) and TRBJ1-2; unclear D gene. The CDR3 is made up of 12 amino acids. From germline, CDR1 is LGHDT and CDR2 YNNKEL (reference sequence). V was cut by 4 bases and J by 8 bases, with 11 bases left in between. CDR3 in amino acids: CASSLLRGGYTF. The CDR3 DNA is TGTGCCAGCAGCCTGTTGCGAGGCGGCTACACCTTC.

The J gene is TRBJ1-6, the V gene TRBV5-1; tentatively, D is TRBD1 (6 bases). Per germline, CDR1 SGHRS and CDR2 YFSETQ. V gave up 2 bases and J gave up 12 bases, with 24 bases separating them. There are 17 residues in the CDR3. The CDR3 nucleotides read TGCGCCAGCAGCTTAACCGCGACAGGCCCAGGCTGGATACCCCTCCACTTT. Protein sequence: CASSLTATGPGWIPLHF.

This clone has a handful of counts. The rearrangement joins TRBV4-2 to TRBJ1-6; 8 bases map to TRBD1. This CDR3 has 16 amino acids. CDR1 LGHNA and CDR2 YNFKEQ come from the germline V gene. J lost 9 bases, V lost 0 bases, and 7 bases had no gene match. This chain's CDR3 is CASSQDRGRGGSPLHF. CDR3 DNA: TGTGCCAGCAGCCAAGACAGGGGGCGAGGAGGTTCACCCCTCCACTTT.

The chain couples TRBV7-8 to TRBJ2-2; 9 positions match TRBD1. Germline V gene sequence: CDR1 SGHVS, CDR2 FQNEAQ. This CDR3 has 16 residues. The V and J ends lost 3 bases and 6 bases, in that order; junction bases with no gene match: 8. The CDR3 here is CASSFRRGQGAGELFF. The CDR3 region has the DNA TGTGCCAGCAGCTTCCGCCGGGGACAGGGCGCCGGGGAGCTGTTTTTT. Full variable domain (outside the CDR3, taken from reference TRBV7-8 and TRBJ2-2): GAGVSQSPRYKVAKRGQDVALRCDPISGHVSLFWYQQALGQGPEFLTYFQNEAQLDKSGLPSDRFFAERPEGSVSTLKIQRTQQEDSAVYLCASSFRRGQGAGELFFGEGSRLTVL.

This chain joins TRBV19 and TRBJ1-1; 7 nucleotides agree with TRBD1. The CDR3 extends over 17 amino acids. In germline, CDR1 is LNHDA, CDR2 SQIVND (reference sequence). V lost 8 bases and J lost 5; bases outside the gene matches: 20. CDR3 coding DNA: TGTGCCAGTGATTCGGGCGAAGGAGGGGGCCGAGGGACTGAAGCTTTCTTT. Its protein product is CASDSGEGGGRGTEAFF.

CDR3 residues: CASSLGTSGIGLEQYF. CDR3 nucleotide sequence: TGTGCCAGCAGCCTCGGGACTAGCGGGATAGGGCTGGAGCAGTACTTC. The chain joins TRBV3-1 (or the pseudogene TRBV3-2) to TRBJ2-7; TRBD2 aligns across 13 bases. The germline V gene has CDR1 LGHDT and CDR2 YNNKEL (reference sequence). This CDR3 comprises 16 residues. Trimming removed 4 bases from V and 7 bases from J; junction bases left unmatched: 10.

The chain is built from TRBV30 and TRBJ1-2; D gene unclear. CDR3 size: 16 residues. Looked up from germline, CDR1 is GTSNPN and CDR2 is SVGIG (reference sequence). The V end lost 4 bases, the J end lost 2 bases, and 20 bases lay between the germline ends. CDR3: CAWTPLYTLVNYGYTF. In nucleotides, the CDR3 is TGTGCCTGGACCCCGTTATACACGCTAGTAAACTATGGCTACACCTTC.

The chain recombines TRBV4-3 with TRBJ1-4; D call uncertain. Germline V lookup: CDR1 LGHNA, CDR2 YSLEER. V lost 0 bases, J lost 0 bases, and 11 bases lay in between. The CDR3 contains 17 residues. CDR3: CASSQDRVGATNEKLFF. CDR3 bases: TGCGCCAGCAGCCAAGATCGGGTCGGCGCAACTAATGAAAAACTGTTTTTT.

This CDR3 is CASSLLPGYGKNQPQHF. The CDR3, as DNA: TGTGCCAGCTCACTCTTACCGGGATACGGTAAAAATCAGCCCCAGCATTTT. The chain joins TRBV18 to TRBJ1-5; unclear D gene. Trimming took off 4 bases at V and 4 bases at J, with 20 bases between the two ends. Germline CDR1 is KGHSH and CDR2 is LQKENI. The CDR3 consists of 17 residues. Full variable domain (missing parts from reference TRBV18 and TRBJ1-5): NAGVMQNPRHLVRRRGQEARLRCSPMKGHSHVYWYRQLPEEGLKFMVYLQKENIIDESGMPKERFSAEFPKEGPSILRIQQVVRGDSAAYFCASSLLPGYGKNQPQHFGDGTRLSIL.

This rearrangement joins TRBV24-1 to TRBJ2-7; 7 bases line up with TRBD1. V was pared by 4 bases and J by 9 bases, with 8 bases of the junction left unmatched. Germline CDR1 KGHDR, CDR2 SFDVKD. CDR3 length equals 13 residues. As DNA, the CDR3 is TGTGCCACCAGTGAACCACAGGGGCGACGGCAGTACTTC. This gives the protein CATSEPQGRRQYF.

The gene calls are TRBV19 and TRBJ1-3, with 9 nucleotides matching TRBD1. With 5 bases clipped from V and 1 base from J, the junction kept 9 bases outside the gene matches. The CDR3 has 17 residues. The germline V gene has CDR1 LNHDA and CDR2 SQIVND (reference sequence). CDR3 nucleotides: TGTGCCAGTAGTCGGACAGGGGTACGTTCATCTGGAAACACCATATATTTT. Translated, it gives CASSRTGVRSSGNTIYF.

CDR3 bases: TGCGCCAGCAGCCGGGACAGGGCCACTGAAGCTTTCTTT. It specifies CASSRDRATEAFF. The rearrangement uses TRBV4-3 and TRBJ1-1; 9 bases line up with TRBD1. There are 13 residues in the CDR3. The trim removed 4 bases at V and 4 bases at J, leaving 1 base unmatched. The V gene's germline CDR1 is LGHNA and CDR2 YSLEER.

The chain employs TRBV7-8 and TRBJ1-2; no clear D gene. The CDR3 has 14 amino acids. Germline CDR1 is SGHVS and CDR2 is FQNEAQ. Trimming cost V 2 bases and J 2 bases, with 9 bases left between them. CDR3 residues: CASSLYKENYGYTF. CDR3 sequence (DNA): TGTGCCAGCAGCTTATATAAGGAGAACTATGGCTACACCTTC.

There are a few counts of this clone. This chain uses TRBV5-1 with TRBJ2-5; the D gene is possibly TRBD2 (6 bases). Between the trimmed V and J ends, which lost 2 bases and 4 bases, there was a span of 15 bases. The CDR3 extends over 15 amino acids. Per the germline V gene, CDR1 is SGHRS and CDR2 is YFSETQ. As DNA, the CDR3 is TGCGCCAGCAGCTTTACCGGGGGAACTGGAGAGACCCAGTACTTC. It is translated as CASSFTGGTGETQYF.

A few counts support this clone. The gene calls are TRBV4-3 and TRBJ1-2; 8 bases align to TRBD1. The CDR3 runs to 17 residues. V lost 2 bases to trimming and J lost 6 bases; unmatched junction nucleotides: 14. Germline CDR1 and CDR2: LGHNA and YSLEER. The CDR3 bases are TGCGCCAGCAGCCAAAATCAGGGGGCCCTTTCCCGCGATGGCTACACCTTC. It encodes CASSQNQGALSRDGYTF.

CDR3 DNA sequence: TGTGCCAGTAGTATCCGATTTATTAATCCGGGACTAGCGGGGGGCTCCTACGAGCAGTACTTC. Translating gives CASSIRFINPGLAGGSYEQYF. The chain is built from TRBV19 and TRBJ2-7, with 15 positions matching TRBD2. V was pared by 3 bases and J by 0 bases, with 15 bases of the junction left unmatched. This CDR3 is 21 amino acids long. Germline V gene lookup returns CDR1 LNHDA and CDR2 SQIVND (reference sequence).

The genes are TRBV28 and TRBJ2-1; 11 bases fit TRBD2. The CDR3 has 14 residues. CDR1 is MDHEN, CDR2 SYDVKM, per germline. Trimming cost V 5 bases and J 10 bases; bases outside gene matches: 7. CDR3 sequence reads: CASSLIAGGPEQFF. CDR3 sequence (DNA): TGTGCCAGCAGTCTAATAGCGGGGGGGCCCGAGCAGTTCTTC. The variable domain in full, with the rest retrieved from reference TRBV28 and TRBJ2-1, is DVKVTQSSRYLVKRTGEKVFLECVQDMDHENMFWYRQDPGLGLRLIYFSYDVKMKEKGDIPEGYSVSREKKERFSLILESASTNQTSMYLCASSLIAGGPEQFFGPGTRLTVL.

This chain uses TRBV6-2 or TRBV6-3 with TRBJ2-4; 9 bases map to TRBD2. The CDR3 length is 16 residues. Trimming removed 2 bases from V and 4 bases from J; junction bases left unmatched: 6. Germline V gene sequence: CDR1 MNHEY, CDR2 SVGEGT. DNA for the CDR3: TGTGCCAGCAGTTACCCGGCGGGAGGGTCGAAAAACATTCAGTACTTC. It codes for CASSYPAGGSKNIQYF.

For the CDR3, the DNA is TGTGCCAGCAGCAGTCCTCTAGAGACCCCCTCTGGGGCCAACGTCCTGACTTTC. Translating gives CASSSPLETPSGANVLTF. J is TRBJ2-6 and V is TRBV5-6; the D is unclear. CDR3 length equals 18 residues. The V end lost 4 bases, the J end lost 0 bases, and 17 bases lay between the germline ends. Per the germline V gene, CDR1 is SGHDT and CDR2 is YYEEEE.

The rearrangement links TRBV25-1 to TRBJ2-1; D possibly corresponds to TRBD1 (5 bases). The germline gives CDR1 MGHDK, CDR2 SYGVNS. V lost 6 bases to trimming and J lost 11 bases, with 11 bases between them. The CDR3 covers 11 residues. CDR3 region: CASRTGPQQFF. The CDR3 nucleotides read TGTGCCAGCAGAACAGGCCCCCAGCAGTTCTTC.